This is a list of T cell receptor beta chains from one sample in a study of shared clonotypes between healthy human individuals. The repertoire was sequenced with immunoSEQ multiplex PCR; TCRdb's copy has only in-frame clones and lacks some. The profile shows roughly 500,000 clones, 76% of them singletons. The sequenced material came from PBMCs. The receptor source for this set is a woman in her forties in good health. Some clones in this sample may be carry-over from other donors' samples. Each CDR3 is given with its conserved first and last residue. A D gene is named only where the DNA matches it firmly. Only some rows state a clone size, as once, few, many or a class for expanded clones.

D gene: TRBD1; V gene: TRBV11-2; J gene: TRBJ1-2; clone size: .; CDR3 protein: CASSPRTGNNYGYTF; CDR3 DNA: TGTGCCAGCAGCCCTCGGACAGGGAATAACTATGGCTACACCTTC
D gene: .; V gene: TRBV6-6; J gene: TRBJ1-5; clone size: .; CDR3 protein: CASSSGGGPSNF; CDR3 DNA: TGTGCCAGCAGTTCGGGGGGGGGCCCCAGTAATTTT
D gene: .; V gene: TRBV5-4; J gene: TRBJ2-3; clone size: .; CDR3 protein: CASSLGGPSTDTQYF; CDR3 DNA: TGTGCCAGCAGCTTAGGGGGGCCTAGCACAGATACGCAGTATTTT
D gene: .; V gene: TRBV30; J gene: TRBJ1-1; clone size: .; CDR3 protein: CAWSQSEAFF; CDR3 DNA: TGTGCCTGGAGTCAGAGTGAAGCTTTCTTT
D gene: TRBD2; V gene: TRBV4-3; J gene: TRBJ2-1; clone size: .; CDR3 protein: CASSQNPGLAGNEQFF; CDR3 DNA: TGCGCCAGCAGCCAAAACCCGGGACTAGCGGGCAATGAGCAGTTCTTC
D gene: .; V gene: TRBV2; J gene: TRBJ2-7; clone size: .; CDR3 protein: CASSDNYEQYF; CDR3 DNA: TGTGCCAGCAGCGACAACTACGAGCAGTACTTC
D gene: TRBD2; V gene: TRBV30; J gene: TRBJ2-7; clone size: .; CDR3 protein: CAWSVGSGAYEQYF; CDR3 DNA: TGTGCCTGGAGTGTGGGTAGCGGGGCCTACGAGCAGTACTTC
D gene: TRBD2; V gene: TRBV15; J gene: TRBJ2-7; clone size: .; CDR3 protein: CATSRTSGPSYEQYF; CDR3 DNA: TGTGCCACCAGCAGGACTAGCGGTCCATCCTACGAGCAGTACTTC
D gene: TRBD2; V gene: TRBV10-3; J gene: TRBJ2-3; clone size: .; CDR3 protein: CAIKEGGTTDTQYF; CDR3 DNA: TGTGCCATCAAAGAGGGAGGGACCACAGATACGCAGTATTTT
D gene: TRBD2; V gene: TRBV9; J gene: TRBJ2-7; clone size: .; CDR3 protein: CASSVGLAGTEQYF; CDR3 DNA: TGTGCCAGCAGCGTAGGGCTAGCGGGAACGGAGCAGTACTTC
D gene: .; V gene: TRBV2; J gene: TRBJ1-6; clone size: few; CDR3 protein: CASTPRENSPLHF; CDR3 DNA: TGTGCCAGCACCCCCCGGGAGAATTCACCCCTCCACTTT
D gene: .; V gene: TRBV15; J gene: TRBJ2-1; clone size: .; CDR3 protein: CATSEVGSYNEQFF; CDR3 DNA: TGTGCCACCAGCGAGGTAGGGTCCTACAATGAGCAGTTCTTC
D gene: TRBD2; V gene: TRBV11-3; J gene: TRBJ2-5; clone size: .; CDR3 protein: CASSPTSARTEQYF; CDR3 DNA: TGTGCCAGCAGCCCGACTAGCGCCAGGACGGAGCAGTACTTC
D gene: .; V gene: TRBV11-2; J gene: TRBJ2-1; clone size: .; CDR3 protein: CASSTVLSSYNEQFF; CDR3 DNA: TGTGCCAGCAGCACTGTACTAAGCTCCTACAATGAGCAGTTCTTC
D gene: TRBD2; V gene: TRBV28; J gene: TRBJ2-7; clone size: few; CDR3 protein: CASSRTRTSGNYEQYF; CDR3 DNA: TGTGCCAGCAGCCGTACTCGGACTAGCGGGAACTACGAGCAGTACTTC
D gene: .; V gene: TRBV6-5; J gene: TRBJ2-4; clone size: .; CDR3 protein: CASSYGFGGLYF; CDR3 DNA: TGTGCCAGCAGTTACGGATTCGGGGGCCTGTACTTC
D gene: .; V gene: TRBV5-6; J gene: TRBJ2-1; clone size: .; CDR3 protein: CASSSGLSYNEQFF; CDR3 DNA: TGTGCCAGCAGCTCGGGGTTATCCTACAATGAGCAGTTCTTC
D gene: .; V gene: TRBV11-1; J gene: TRBJ2-7; clone size: .; CDR3 protein: CASSLGLDSYEQYF; CDR3 DNA: TGTGCCAGCAGCTTAGGGCTCGACTCCTACGAGCAGTACTTC
D gene: .; V gene: TRBV7-8; J gene: TRBJ2-1; clone size: .; CDR3 protein: CASSLALQSGYNEQFF; CDR3 DNA: TGTGCCAGCAGCTTAGCTCTGCAATCCGGGTACAATGAGCAGTTCTTC
D gene: TRBD1; V gene: TRBV7-7; J gene: TRBJ2-7; clone size: .; CDR3 protein: CASSSGTGSEQYF; CDR3 DNA: TGTGCCAGCAGCTCCGGGACAGGGAGCGAGCAGTACTTC
D gene: .; V gene: TRBV7-9; J gene: TRBJ1-2; clone size: .; CDR3 protein: CASSLAEGFFDYGYTF; CDR3 DNA: TGTGCCAGCAGCTTAGCGGAGGGATTTTTTGACTATGGCTACACCTTC
D gene: .; V gene: TRBV14; J gene: TRBJ1-1; clone size: .; CDR3 protein: CASSPRNTEAFF; CDR3 DNA: TGTGCCAGCAGCCCCAGGAACACTGAAGCTTTCTTT
D gene: .; V gene: TRBV10-3; J gene: TRBJ2-7; clone size: .; CDR3 protein: CAISAGPRVDYEQYF; CDR3 DNA: TGTGCCATCAGTGCAGGACCAAGAGTCGACTACGAGCAGTACTTC
D gene: .; V gene: TRBV21-1; J gene: TRBJ2-2; clone size: .; CDR3 protein: CATLRGLAGDGANTGELFF; CDR3 DNA: TGTGCCACCCTCAGAGGACTAGCGGGAGACGGGGCGAACACCGGGGAGCTGTTTTTT
D gene: TRBD2; V gene: TRBV10-1; J gene: TRBJ2-3; clone size: .; CDR3 protein: CASRVPGLAPHQADTQYF; CDR3 DNA: TGCGCCAGCAGGGTCCCGGGACTAGCGCCCCATCAGGCAGATACGCAGTATTTT